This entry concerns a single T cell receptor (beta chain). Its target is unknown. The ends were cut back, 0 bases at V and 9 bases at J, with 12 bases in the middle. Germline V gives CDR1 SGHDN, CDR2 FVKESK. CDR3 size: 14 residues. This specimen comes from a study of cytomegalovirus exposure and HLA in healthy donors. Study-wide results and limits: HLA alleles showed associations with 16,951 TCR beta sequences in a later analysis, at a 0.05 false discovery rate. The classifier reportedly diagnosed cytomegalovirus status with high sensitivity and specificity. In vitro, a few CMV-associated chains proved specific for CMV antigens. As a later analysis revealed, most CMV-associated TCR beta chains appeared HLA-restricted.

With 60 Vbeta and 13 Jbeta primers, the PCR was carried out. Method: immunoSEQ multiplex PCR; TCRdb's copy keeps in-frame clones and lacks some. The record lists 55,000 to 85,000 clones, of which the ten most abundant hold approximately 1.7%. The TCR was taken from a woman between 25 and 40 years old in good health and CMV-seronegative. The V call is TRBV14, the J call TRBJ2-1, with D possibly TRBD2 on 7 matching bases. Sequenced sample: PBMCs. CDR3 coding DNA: TGTGCCAGCAGCCAAGATGGGGCGGGGGCTGAGCAGTTCTTC. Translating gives CASSQDGAGAEQFF.